These T cell receptor beta chains were read from a single sample in a study of long-term antiretroviral therapy in people with HIV. Sequenced by immunoSEQ multiplex PCR; TCRdb stores in-frame clones only, minus some. The repertoire holds fewer than 40,000 clones, with roughly 97% as singletons. Sample: unsorted PBMCs, taken 6.9 years after starting antiretroviral therapy. The receptors originated from a man aged 25-45 years with HIV. Both conserved end residues are part of each CDR3. Each record gives: D gene, CDR3 length, V gene, J gene, clone size, CDR3 protein, CDR3 DNA. A D gene is named only where the DNA matches it firmly. Where a row states a size, it is once, few, many or the class of an expanded clone; other rows omit it.

>TRBD1|15|TRBV6-6|TRBJ1-2|once
CASSGWGQANYGYTF
TGTGCCAGCAGTGGGTGGGGACAGGCTAACTATGGCTACACCTTC
>.|12|TRBV4-3|TRBJ2-7|.
CASSQGVGEQYF
TGCGCCAGCAGCCAAGGAGTGGGGGAGCAGTACTTC
>TRBD2|16|TRBV4-2|TRBJ2-7|once
CASSRGTSGDSYEQYF
TGTGCCAGCAGCCGGGGGACTAGCGGAGACTCCTACGAGCAGTACTTC
>TRBD2|16|TRBV6-1|TRBJ2-1|.
CASSENPSGRGREQFF
TGTGCCAGCAGTGAAAATCCTAGCGGGAGGGGGCGGGAGCAGTTCTTC
>TRBD2|15|TRBV5-4|TRBJ2-1|.
CASNLPSGAYNEQFF
TGTGCCAGCAACCTACCTAGCGGGGCCTACAATGAGCAGTTCTTC
>.|15|TRBV7-9|TRBJ2-7|.
CASSASGMGTYEQYF
TGTGCCAGCAGCGCCTCGGGTATGGGGACCTACGAGCAGTACTTC
>.|14|TRBV7-2|TRBJ2-3|.
CASSLVRDTDTQYF
TGTGCCAGCAGCTTAGTTCGAGACACAGATACGCAGTATTTT
>.|16|TRBV4-1|TRBJ2-7|.
CASSQDSNRGLREQYF
TGCGCCAGCAGCCAAGATAGTAACAGAGGATTACGAGAGCAGTACTTC
>.|11|TRBV20-1|TRBJ2-7|.
CSAKTSYEQYF
TGCAGTGCTAAGACTAGTTACGAGCAGTACTTC
>TRBD2|15|TRBV9|TRBJ2-7|.
CASSVGGGSGDEQYF
TGTGCCAGCAGCGTAGGGGGGGGATCTGGCGACGAGCAGTACTTC
>TRBD1|22|TRBV7-6|TRBJ2-2|once
CASSLATQERTGKGPNTGELFF
TGTGCCAGCAGCTTAGCGACGCAGGAGAGGACAGGGAAAGGGCCGAACACCGGGGAGCTGTTTTTT
>.|15|TRBV4-3|TRBJ1-2|.
CASSQQKRVNYGYTF
TGCGCCAGCAGCCAACAAAAGAGGGTGAACTATGGCTACACCTTC
>.|16|TRBV30|TRBJ1-5|.
CACEPASGHINQPQHF
TGTGCCTGCGAGCCGGCCTCGGGACACATTAATCAGCCCCAGCATTTT
>.|9|TRBV12-2|TRBJ2-1|.
CASPSEQFF
TGTGCAAGTCCCAGTGAGCAGTTCTTC
>.|13|TRBV6-1|TRBJ2-1|.
CASSEYRVGEQFF
TGTGCCAGCAGTGAATACAGGGTGGGTGAGCAGTTCTTC
>TRBD2|15|TRBV6-1|TRBJ2-1|.
CASSEGAGGYNEQFF
TGTGCCAGCAGTGAAGGAGCGGGGGGTTACAATGAGCAGTTCTTC
>.|15|TRBV25-1|TRBJ2-6|.
CASSEYGTGANVLTF
TGTGCCAGCAGTGAGTACGGGACTGGGGCCAACGTCCTGACTTTC
>.|11|TRBV10-3|TRBJ2-3|.
CAISQGDTQYF
TGTGCCATCAGTCAGGGGGATACGCAGTATTTT
>.|14|TRBV7-9|TRBJ2-5|few
CASSPRAGLETQYF
TGTGCCAGCAGCCCCAGAGCAGGGCTAGAGACCCAGTACTTC
>.|16|TRBV5-1|TRBJ1-3|.
CASSLDGGPRGNTIYF
TGCGCCAGCAGCTTGGATGGGGGCCCGAGGGGAAACACCATATATTTT
>TRBD2|15|TRBV5-1|TRBJ2-5|.
CASSSLAGVQETQYF
TGCGCCAGCAGCTCACTAGCGGGGGTTCAAGAGACCCAGTACTTC
>.|11|TRBV2|TRBJ2-7|.
CASSEDYEQYF
TGTGCCAGCAGTGAGGACTACGAGCAGTACTTC
>.|14|TRBV10-2|TRBJ1-1|.
CASRIKGGYTEAFF
TGCGCCAGCAGGATAAAGGGGGGTTACACTGAAGCTTTCTTT
>TRBD1|14|TRBV6-1|TRBJ1-4|.
CASSGQGAFAKLFF
TGTGCCAGCAGTGGACAGGGGGCGTTCGCAAAACTGTTTTTT
>.|16|TRBV4-3|TRBJ1-1|.
CASSQGLGGQNTEAFF
TGCGCCAGCAGCCAAGGGTTAGGCGGCCAGAACACTGAAGCTTTCTTT
>.|13|TRBV29-1|TRBJ2-7|.
CSVEDRVAYEQYF
TGCAGCGTTGAAGATCGTGTAGCCTACGAGCAGTACTTC
>.|15|TRBV7-8|TRBJ1-4|.
CASSLSADVEEKLFF
TGTGCCAGCAGCTTATCAGCGGATGTGGAAGAAAAACTGTTTTTT
>.|14|TRBV9|TRBJ1-1|.
CASSPVRVNTEAFF
TGTGCCAGCAGCCCGGTGAGGGTGAACACTGAAGCTTTCTTT
>.|15|TRBV5-6|TRBJ2-5|.
CASSLRAPLEETQYF
TGTGCCAGCAGCTTGCGAGCGCCCCTGGAAGAGACCCAGTACTTC
>.|14|TRBV7-9|TRBJ1-2|.
CASRPSTEYFGYTF
TGTGCCAGCAGGCCCTCAACAGAATACTTTGGCTACACCTTC
>TRBD2|18|TRBV7-9|TRBJ2-3|once
CASSFGLAGVPSTDTQYF
TGTGCCAGCAGCTTTGGACTAGCGGGGGTTCCTAGCACAGATACGCAGTATTTT
>TRBD1|14|TRBV9|TRBJ2-3|.
CASSEGQGIDTQYF
TGTGCCAGCAGCGAGGGACAGGGGATAGATACGCAGTATTTT
>.|15|TRBV14|TRBJ1-1|.
CASSQGEGENTEAFF
TGTGCCAGCAGCCAAGGGGAAGGGGAGAACACTGAAGCTTTCTTT
>TRBD1|15|TRBV6-1|TRBJ2-2|once
CASSARQGATGELFF
TGTGCCAGCAGTGCTCGACAGGGGGCGACCGGGGAGCTGTTTTTT
>.|12|TRBV29-1|TRBJ1-1|.
CSVEVGITEAFF
TGCAGCGTTGAAGTGGGGATCACTGAAGCTTTCTTT
>.|14|TRBV19|TRBJ2-3|.
CASGDISSTDTQYF
TGTGCCAGTGGAGACATTTCCAGCACAGATACGCAGTATTTT
>.|13|TRBV6-5|TRBJ2-4|.
CASRSGWKNIQYF
TGTGCCAGCAGATCAGGGTGGAAAAACATTCAGTACTTC
>TRBD1|14|TRBV7-2|TRBJ2-7|once
CASSFNSRQGEQYF
TGTGCCAGCAGCTTCAACTCTCGACAGGGGGAGCAGTACTTC
>.|13|TRBV6-5|TRBJ2-2|.
CASRRTDTGELFF
TGTGCCAGCAGACGGACAGACACCGGGGAGCTGTTTTTT
>.|14|TRBV19|TRBJ2-5|.
CASSFGTKQETQYF
TGTGCCAGTAGTTTCGGGACAAAGCAAGAGACCCAGTACTTC
>.|11|TRBV20-1|TRBJ1-1|.
CSARAGFAAFF
TGCAGTGCTAGAGCGGGTTTTGCAGCTTTCTTT
>.|13|TRBV6-5|TRBJ2-7|.
CASSKEYTYEQYF
TGTGCCAGCAGTAAGGAATACACCTACGAGCAGTACTTC
>.|14|TRBV4-1|TRBJ2-7|.
CASKVTLLAYEQYF
TGCGCCAGCAAGGTGACCCTACTTGCCTACGAGCAGTACTTC
>.|13|TRBV2|TRBJ1-1|.
CASSESLNTEAFF
TGTGCCAGCAGTGAATCTCTAAACACTGAAGCTTTCTTT
>.|14|TRBV4-1|TRBJ2-3|.
CASSPLEGPGTQYF
TGCGCCAGCAGCCCTCTCGAGGGCCCCGGGACGCAGTATTTT
>.|14|TRBV14|TRBJ2-7|.
CASSQANSPREQYF
TGTGCCAGCAGCCAAGCCAACTCCCCGCGTGAGCAGTACTTC
>.|17|TRBV2|TRBJ1-1|.
CASSAWPKVAMNTEAFF
TGTGCCAGCAGTGCCTGGCCTAAGGTGGCTATGAACACTGAAGCTTTCTTT
>.|16|TRBV2|TRBJ1-1|once
CASSLRDPGWGTEAFF
TGTGCCAGCAGCCTCCGGGACCCCGGCTGGGGCACTGAAGCTTTCTTT
>.|16|TRBV1|TRBJ2-3|.
CTSSRLNLVLGDTQYF
TGCACCAGCAGCCGATTGAATCTAGTTTTAGGAGATACGCAGTATTTT
>TRBD1|14|TRBV5-1|TRBJ2-3|.
CASSRDSHTDTQYF
TGCGCCAGCAGCCGGGACAGTCACACAGATACGCAGTATTTT
>.|14|TRBV9|TRBJ1-2|.
CASTTAGTSYGYTF
TGTGCCAGCACGACCGCCGGGACAAGCTATGGCTACACCTTC
>.|17|TRBV4-2|TRBJ1-6|.
CASSQEETATGDSPLHF
TGTGCCAGCAGCCAGGAAGAGACAGCCACGGGGGATTCACCCCTCCACTTT
>.|14|TRBV29-1|TRBJ1-1|.
CSVFNPTTGTEAFF
TGCAGCGTATTTAACCCTACGACTGGGACTGAAGCTTTCTTT
>TRBD1|14|TRBV6-6|TRBJ1-3|.
CASRQTGAGNTIYF
TGTGCCAGCAGGCAGACAGGGGCTGGAAACACCATATATTTT
>.|11|TRBV27|TRBJ2-1|once
CASSIGAWQFF
TGTGCCAGCAGCATCGGAGCCTGGCAGTTCTTC
>TRBD2|14|TRBV28|TRBJ2-7|.
CASSLSGTTSEQYF
TGTGCCAGCAGTTTAAGCGGGACCACCTCCGAGCAGTACTTC
>.|14|TRBV7-3|TRBJ2-3|.
CASSLGTRTDTQYF
TGTGCCAGCAGCTTGGGAACTAGGACAGATACGCAGTATTTT